Each of the 12 T cell receptor beta chains below was sequenced from the same sample in a study of blood T cell repertoires in COVID-19. Assay used: immunoSEQ multiplex PCR; TCRdb lists only in-frame clones, some missing. The data show a few hundred thousand clones, 70% to 85% seen once. The sample taken for sequencing was peripheral blood. The source is a human donor with COVID-19, enrolled during active disease. The donor label of this sample is uncertain.

The V and J genes are TRBV11-3 and TRBJ2-7, with 8 bases lining up with TRBD2. Losses at the gene ends were 5 bases for V and 4 bases for J; bases not matched to a gene: 7. CDR3 length: 14 residues. Germline V gene sequence: CDR1 SGHNT, CDR2 YENEEA. CDR3 sequence: CASSDRGGGYEQYF. In nucleotides, the CDR3 is TGTGCCAGCAGCGACCGGGGGGGCGGGTACGAGCAGTACTTC.

This rearrangement joins TRBV29-1 to TRBJ1-1; no clear D. Trimming left V 7 bases short and J 1 base short, with 13 bases between. The CDR3 contains 13 residues. Per the germline V gene, CDR1 is SQVTM and CDR2 is ANQGSEA. DNA for the CDR3: TGCAGCGCCTCAATCCGGGGGAACACTGAAGCTTTCTTT. It translates to CSASIRGNTEAFF.

This clone has ten or more counts. The chain couples TRBV29-1 to TRBJ1-2; TRBD1 might be the D (6 bases). CDR1 and CDR2 (germline): SQVTM, ANQGSEA. The CDR3 covers 12 residues. The DNA for the CDR3 is TGCTGTCCCCAGGGGCCGATTTATGGCTACACCTTC. This codes for CCPQGPIYGYTF.

The chain carries TRBV20-1 and TRBJ2-3; the match to TRBD2 covers 10 bases. CDR3 size: 15 residues. The germline CDR1 and CDR2 sequences are DFQATT and SNEGSKA (reference sequence). Unmatched junction bases numbered 8, after V lost 3 bases and J lost 5 bases. DNA of the CDR3: TGCAGTGCTAGTCCCAGCGGGAGGGTGGGAGATACGCAGTATTTT. Its translation is CSASPSGRVGDTQYF.

Here the CDR3 DNA reads TGTGCCAGCAGCATTAGACAGGGGGCCTCCTACGAGCAGTACTTC. Translated, it gives CASSIRQGASYEQYF. J is TRBJ2-7 and V is TRBV7-9; 10 nucleotides agree with TRBD1. The V and J ends lost 5 bases and 0 bases, in that order; junction bases with no gene match: 4. The CDR3 extends over 15 amino acids. Germline CDR1 is SEHNR and CDR2 is FQNEAQ (reference sequence).

The V and J genes are TRBV7-2 and TRBJ1-4; 7 positions match TRBD1. CDR1 and CDR2 from the germline V gene are SGHTA and FQGNSA. The length of the CDR3 is 15 residues. The J segment lost 4 bases and the V segment lost 4 bases, leaving 6 bases of the junction unmatched. The CDR3 DNA reads as TGTGCCAGCAGCTCCCGGACAGGTCTTAATGAAAAACTGTTTTTT. As protein: CASSSRTGLNEKLFF.

The J gene is TRBJ1-5, the V gene TRBV30; D might be TRBD1 (6 bases). V lost 2 bases and J 5 bases, leaving 13 bases between the germline ends. CDR1 is GTSNPN and CDR2 is SVGIG in the germline V gene (reference sequence). This CDR3 comprises 14 residues. CDR3 sequence: CAWSKGGEDQPQHF. CDR3 bases: TGTGCCTGGAGTAAAGGGGGTGAGGATCAGCCCCAGCATTTT.

This chain joins TRBV25-1 and TRBJ1-4, with 8 bases matching TRBD1. Germline lookup yields CDR1 MGHDK and CDR2 SYGVNS. This CDR3 has 16 amino acids. The J segment lost 8 bases and the V segment lost 1 base, leaving 9 bases of the junction unmatched. In DNA, the CDR3 is TGTGCCAGCAGTGAATCCCCAGGGGGCAGATGGGAAAAACTGTTTTTT. It yields the protein CASSESPGGRWEKLFF.

This clone was recorded a few times. CDR3 DNA: TGCGCCAGCGGGGATACAGGGAACACTGAAGCTTTCTTT. As protein: CASGDTGNTEAFF. This chain connects TRBV10-1 to TRBJ1-1, with D maybe TRBD1 (5 bases). Per germline, CDR1 WNHNN and CDR2 SYGVQD (reference sequence). This CDR3 comprises 13 residues. Trimming shortened V by 8 bases and J by 1 base, and 11 bases separated the two germline ends.

The V call is TRBV2, the J call TRBJ2-1; 11 bases map to TRBD2. From germline, CDR1 is SNHLY and CDR2 FYNNEI. The CDR3 consists of 13 residues. The V and J ends lost 7 bases and 4 bases, in that order; junction bases with no gene match: 0. Here the CDR3 DNA reads TGTGCCAGCATAGCGGGAGGGTACAATGAGCAGTTCTTC. This sequence encodes CASIAGGYNEQFF.

V gene TRBV18 combines with J gene TRBJ2-1; 7 bases are a match to TRBD1. V gave up 0 bases and J gave up 1 base; unmatched junction bases: 0. Germline CDR1 is KGHSH and CDR2 is LQKENI. The CDR3 is made up of 15 amino acids. The CDR3 protein is CASSPPTGSYNEQFF. CDR3 DNA: TGTGCCAGCTCACCACCGACAGGGTCCTACAATGAGCAGTTCTTC.

The chain uses TRBV29-1 and TRBJ2-3, with D tentatively TRBD1 (6 bases). Germline V CDR1 and CDR2: SQVTM, ANQGSEA. The CDR3 covers 12 residues. V was pared by 1 base and J by 6 bases, with 8 bases between. The CDR3 loop reads CSVEAGADTQYF. Written as DNA, the CDR3 is TGCAGCGTTGAAGCAGGGGCCGATACGCAGTATTTT.